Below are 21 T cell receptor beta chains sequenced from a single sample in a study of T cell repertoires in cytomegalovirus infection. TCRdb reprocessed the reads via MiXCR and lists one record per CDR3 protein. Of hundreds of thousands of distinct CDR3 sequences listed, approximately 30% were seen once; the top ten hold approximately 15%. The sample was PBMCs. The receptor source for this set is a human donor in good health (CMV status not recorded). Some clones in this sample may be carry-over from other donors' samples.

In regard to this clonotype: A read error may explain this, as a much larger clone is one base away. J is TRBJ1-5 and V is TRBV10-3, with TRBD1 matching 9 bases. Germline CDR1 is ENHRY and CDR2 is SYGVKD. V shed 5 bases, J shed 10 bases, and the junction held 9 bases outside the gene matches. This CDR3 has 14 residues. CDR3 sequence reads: CAISPGQGVYPQHF. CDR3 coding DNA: TGTGCCATCAGTCCGGGACAGGGAGTATATCCCCAGCATTTT.

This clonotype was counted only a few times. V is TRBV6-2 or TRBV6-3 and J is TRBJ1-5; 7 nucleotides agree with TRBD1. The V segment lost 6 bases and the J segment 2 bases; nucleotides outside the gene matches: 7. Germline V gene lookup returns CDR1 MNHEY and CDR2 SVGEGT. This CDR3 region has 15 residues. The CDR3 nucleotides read TGTGCCAGCAGCCCGCAGGGGGGCGGCAATCAGCCCCAGCATTTT. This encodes CASSPQGGGNQPQHF.

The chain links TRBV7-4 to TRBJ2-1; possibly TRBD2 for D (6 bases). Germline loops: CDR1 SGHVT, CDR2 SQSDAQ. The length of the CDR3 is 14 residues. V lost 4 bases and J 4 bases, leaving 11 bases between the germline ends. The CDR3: CASSYPGTYNEQFF. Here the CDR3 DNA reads TGTGCCAGCAGCTACCCCGGGACTTACAATGAGCAGTTCTTC.

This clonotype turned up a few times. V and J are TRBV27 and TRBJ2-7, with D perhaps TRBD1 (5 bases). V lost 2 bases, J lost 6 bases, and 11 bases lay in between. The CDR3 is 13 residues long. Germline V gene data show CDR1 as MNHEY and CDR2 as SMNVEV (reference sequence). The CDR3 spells CASSLGARSEQYF. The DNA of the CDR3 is TGTGCCAGCAGTTTAGGGGCCCGAAGCGAGCAGTACTTC.

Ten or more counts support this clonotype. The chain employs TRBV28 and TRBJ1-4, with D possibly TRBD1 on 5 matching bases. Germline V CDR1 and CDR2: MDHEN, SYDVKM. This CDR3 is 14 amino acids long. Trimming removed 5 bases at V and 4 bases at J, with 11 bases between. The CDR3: CASSRGRINEKLFF. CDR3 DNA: TGTGCCAGCAGTAGGGGACGGATTAATGAAAAACTGTTTTTT.

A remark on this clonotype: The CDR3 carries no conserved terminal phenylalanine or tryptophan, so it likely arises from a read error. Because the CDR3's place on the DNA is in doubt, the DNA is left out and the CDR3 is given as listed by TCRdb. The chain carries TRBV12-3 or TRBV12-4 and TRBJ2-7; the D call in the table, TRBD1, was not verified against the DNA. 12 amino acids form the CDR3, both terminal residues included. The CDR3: CASSLDNYEQSC.

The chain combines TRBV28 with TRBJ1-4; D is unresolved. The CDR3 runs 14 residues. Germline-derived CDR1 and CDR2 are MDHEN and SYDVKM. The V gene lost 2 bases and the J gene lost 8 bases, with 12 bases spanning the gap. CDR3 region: CASSLRREREKLFF. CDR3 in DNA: TGTGCCAGCAGTTTACGGAGGGAAAGGGAAAAACTGTTTTTT.

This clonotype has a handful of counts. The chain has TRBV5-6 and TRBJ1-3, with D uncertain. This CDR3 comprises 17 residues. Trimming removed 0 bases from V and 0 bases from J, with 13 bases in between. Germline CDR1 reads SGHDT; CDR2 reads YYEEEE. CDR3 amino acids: CASSLVGKGYSGNTIYF. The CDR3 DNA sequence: TGTGCCAGCAGCTTGGTGGGGAAGGGCTACTCTGGAAACACCATATATTTT. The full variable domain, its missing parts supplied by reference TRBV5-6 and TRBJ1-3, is DAGVTQSPTHLIKTRGQQVTLRCSPKSGHDTVSWYQQALGQGPQFIFQYYEEEERQRGNFPDRFSGHQFPNYSSELNVNALLLGDSALYLCASSLVGKGYSGNTIYFGEGSWLTVV.

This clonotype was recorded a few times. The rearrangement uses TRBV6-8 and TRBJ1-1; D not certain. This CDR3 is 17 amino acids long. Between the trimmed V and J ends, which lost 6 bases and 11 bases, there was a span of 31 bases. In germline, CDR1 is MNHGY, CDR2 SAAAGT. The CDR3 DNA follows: TGTGCCAGCAGCCGACCCCCCGGCCAGACCCTCACGAGCAGGGCTTTCTTT. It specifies CASSRPPGQTLTSRAFF.

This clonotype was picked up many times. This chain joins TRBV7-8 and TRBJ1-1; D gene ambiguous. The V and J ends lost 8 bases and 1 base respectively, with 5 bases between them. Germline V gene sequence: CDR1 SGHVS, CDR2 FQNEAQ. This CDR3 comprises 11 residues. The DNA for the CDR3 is TGTGCCAGCCACAGGAACACTGAAGCTTTCTTT. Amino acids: CASHRNTEAFF.

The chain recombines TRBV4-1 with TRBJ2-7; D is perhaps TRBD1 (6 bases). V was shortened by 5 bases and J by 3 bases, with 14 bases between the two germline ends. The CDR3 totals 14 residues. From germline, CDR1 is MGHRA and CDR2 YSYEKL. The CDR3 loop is CASSEGHGIYEQYF. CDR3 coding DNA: TGCGCCAGCAGCGAGGGACACGGAATCTACGAGCAGTACTTC.

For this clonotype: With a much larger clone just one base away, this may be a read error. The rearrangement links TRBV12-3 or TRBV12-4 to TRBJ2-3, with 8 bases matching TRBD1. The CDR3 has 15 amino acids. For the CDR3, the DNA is TGTGCCAGCAGTCGATTACAGGGGGGCACAGATACGCCGTATTTT. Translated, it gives CASSRLQGGTDTPYF.

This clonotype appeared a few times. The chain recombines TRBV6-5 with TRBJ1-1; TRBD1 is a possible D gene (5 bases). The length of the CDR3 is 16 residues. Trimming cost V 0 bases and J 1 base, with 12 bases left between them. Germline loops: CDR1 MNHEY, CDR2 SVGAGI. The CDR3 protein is CASSYSAGGENTEAFF. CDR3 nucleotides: TGTGCCAGCAGTTACTCAGCGGGGGGGGAGAACACTGAAGCTTTCTTT.

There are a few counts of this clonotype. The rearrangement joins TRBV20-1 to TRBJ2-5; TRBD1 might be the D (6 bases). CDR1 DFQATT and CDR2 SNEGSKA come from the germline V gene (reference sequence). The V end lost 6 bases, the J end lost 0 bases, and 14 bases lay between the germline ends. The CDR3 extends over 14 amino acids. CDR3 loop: CSAYSRQDQETQYF. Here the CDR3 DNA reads TGCAGTGCCTATTCCAGACAGGACCAAGAGACCCAGTACTTC.

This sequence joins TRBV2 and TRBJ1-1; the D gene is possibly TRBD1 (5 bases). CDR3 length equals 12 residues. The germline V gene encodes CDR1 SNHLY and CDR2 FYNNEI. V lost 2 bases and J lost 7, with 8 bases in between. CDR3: CASSESQVEAFF. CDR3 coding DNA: TGTGCCAGCAGTGAATCACAGGTTGAAGCTTTCTTT. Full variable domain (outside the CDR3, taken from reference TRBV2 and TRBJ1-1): EPEVTQTPSHQVTQMGQEVILRCVPISNHLYFYWYRQILGQKVEFLVSFYNNEISEKSEIFDDQFSVERPDGSNFTLKIRSTKLEDSAMYFCASSESQVEAFFGQGTRLTVV.

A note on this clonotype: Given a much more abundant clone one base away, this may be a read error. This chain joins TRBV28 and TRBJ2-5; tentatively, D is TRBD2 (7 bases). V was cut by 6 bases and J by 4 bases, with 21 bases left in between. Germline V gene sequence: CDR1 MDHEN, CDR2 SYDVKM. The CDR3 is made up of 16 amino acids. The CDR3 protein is CASSRAGLGGGETQYF. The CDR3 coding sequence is TGTGCCAGCAGCCGCGCCGGACTAGGGGGGGGAGAGACCCAGTACTTC. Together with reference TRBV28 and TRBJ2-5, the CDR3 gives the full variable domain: DVKVTQSSRYLVKRTGEKVFLECVQDMDHENMFWYRQDPGLGLRLIYFSYDVKMKEKGDIPEGYSVSREKKERFSLILESASTNQTSMYLCASSRAGLGGGETQYFGPGTRLLVL.

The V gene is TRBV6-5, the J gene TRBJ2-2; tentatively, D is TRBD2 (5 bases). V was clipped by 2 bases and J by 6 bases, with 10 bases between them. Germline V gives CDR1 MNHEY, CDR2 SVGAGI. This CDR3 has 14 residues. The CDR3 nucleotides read TGTGCCAGCAGTTACGAGGGAACCTCCGGGGAGCTGTTTTTT. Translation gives CASSYEGTSGELFF.

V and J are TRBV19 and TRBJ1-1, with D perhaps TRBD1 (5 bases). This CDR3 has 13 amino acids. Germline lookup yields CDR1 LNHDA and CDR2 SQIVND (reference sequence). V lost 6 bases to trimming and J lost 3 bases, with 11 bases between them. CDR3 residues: CASSWDGHTEAFF. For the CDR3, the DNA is TGTGCCAGTAGCTGGGACGGACACACTGAAGCTTTCTTT.

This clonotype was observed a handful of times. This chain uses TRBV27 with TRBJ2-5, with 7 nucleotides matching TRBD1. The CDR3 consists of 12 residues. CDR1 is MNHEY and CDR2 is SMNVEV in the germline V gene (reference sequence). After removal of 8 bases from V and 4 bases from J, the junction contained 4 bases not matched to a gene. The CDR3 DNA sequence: TGTGCCAGCCGGAACAGGGGAGAGACCCAGTACTTC. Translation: CASRNRGETQYF.

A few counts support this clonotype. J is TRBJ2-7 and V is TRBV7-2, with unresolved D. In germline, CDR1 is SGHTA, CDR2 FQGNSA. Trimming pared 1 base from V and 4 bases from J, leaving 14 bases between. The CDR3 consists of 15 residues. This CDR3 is CASSLGSTAEYEQYF. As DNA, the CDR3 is TGTGCCAGCAGCTTAGGCTCGACGGCGGAGTACGAGCAGTACTTC.

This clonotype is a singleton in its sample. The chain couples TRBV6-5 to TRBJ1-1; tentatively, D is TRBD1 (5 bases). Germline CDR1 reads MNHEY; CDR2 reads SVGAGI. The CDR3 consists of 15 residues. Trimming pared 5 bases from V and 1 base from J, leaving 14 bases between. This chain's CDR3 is CASSDNWRGNTEAFF. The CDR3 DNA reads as TGTGCCAGCAGTGACAACTGGAGGGGGAACACTGAAGCTTTCTTT.